The following is a TCR beta chain sequence with its context. Both 60 Vbeta primers and 13 Jbeta primers went into the PCR. Profiling relied on immunoSEQ multiplex PCR, and the TCRdb table lists in-frame clones only, not all of them. The table has about 140,000 clones, more than 60% seen once. J was trimmed by 4 bases and V by 0 bases; bases with no gene match: 3. CDR1 SGHNT and CDR2 YYREEE come from the germline V gene (reference sequence). The CDR3 covers 14 residues. The data originate from a study of cytomegalovirus exposure and HLA in healthy donors. Study overall: Researchers found that under 90% of about 400 genotyped donors fell within the Caucasian-associated ancestry cluster.

Sequencing was carried out using PBMCs. V usage is TRBV5-4 and J usage is TRBJ2-7; 8 bases align to TRBD2. The clonotype originates from a male donor in good health and CMV-seronegative. Here the CDR3 DNA reads TGTGCCAGCAGCTTGGACGGCGGGGGGTACGAGCAGTACTTC. Protein: CASSLDGGGYEQYF.